The 30 T cell receptor beta chains presented below share a single source sample, sequenced in a study of blood T cell repertoires in COVID-19 (dated by TCRdb to between 2020 and 2021). Library preparation used the immunoSEQ multiplex PCR assay. Entries here come from immuneACCESS through TCRdb and include only in-frame sequences with V and J called. Some clones fail to appear in such tables; in the studies checked, an unresolved V gene covers under half of the shortfall, and the cause of the remainder is unknown. The sample has over 110,000 clones on record, 70% to 85% of them singletons. Around 3.3% of the sample is in the top ten clones. Source material: peripheral blood. All receptors derive from a man in his 60s with acute or convalescent COVID-19.

The chain employs TRBV19 and TRBJ2-2; TRBD1 matches 7 bases. V was pared by 3 bases and J by 8 bases, with 3 bases of the junction left unmatched. Germline CDR1 and CDR2: LNHDA and SQIVND (reference sequence). The CDR3 loop spans 13 amino acids. CDR3 residues: CASSMTGLGELFF. The CDR3 bases are TGTGCCAGTAGTATGACAGGGCTGGGGGAGCTGTTTTTT.

V and J are TRBV19 and TRBJ2-7; 10 bases map to TRBD2. The CDR3 runs 17 residues. CDR1 and CDR2 (germline): LNHDA, SQIVND (reference sequence). V trimming: 4 bases; J trimming: 2 bases; junction bases outside the gene matches: 11. The CDR3 reads CASSRRTSGAKTYEQYF. The CDR3, as DNA: TGTGCCAGTAGTAGAAGGACTAGCGGAGCGAAGACCTACGAGCAGTACTTC.

This chain links TRBV28 with TRBJ1-1; perhaps TRBD1 as D (5 bases). CDR1 MDHEN and CDR2 SYDVKM come from the germline V gene. V lost 10 bases, J lost 4 bases, and 13 bases lay in between. The CDR3 is made up of 12 amino acids. The CDR3 region is CATSGLGTEAFF. For the CDR3, the DNA is TGTGCCACCTCAGGGTTAGGCACTGAAGCTTTCTTT.

The genes are TRBV7-8 and TRBJ2-1; 8 nucleotides agree with TRBD1. The germline V gene encodes CDR1 SGHVS and CDR2 FQNEAQ. There are 14 residues in the CDR3. After removal of 5 bases from V and 8 bases from J, the junction contained 8 bases not matched to a gene. The CDR3 loop is CASSVRTGGHEQFF. Here the CDR3 DNA reads TGTGCCAGCAGCGTTAGAACAGGGGGTCATGAGCAGTTCTTC.

The rearrangement uses TRBV3-1 (or the pseudogene TRBV3-2) and TRBJ2-1; TRBD2 matches at 11 bases. Per the germline V gene, CDR1 is LGHDT and CDR2 is YNNKEL (reference sequence). This CDR3 spans 18 amino acids. V trimming: 5 bases; J trimming: 3 bases; junction bases outside the gene matches: 12. The CDR3 coding sequence is TGTGCCAGCAGCGCTTACCAAACCGGGACTAGCGGCTACAATGAGCAGTTCTTC. Translated: CASSAYQTGTSGYNEQFF.

The genes are TRBV6-5 and TRBJ1-4, with 7 bases that match TRBD1. The germline gives CDR1 MNHEY, CDR2 SVGAGI. The length of the CDR3 is 15 residues. J lost 8 bases, V lost 6 bases, and 12 bases had no gene match. Here the CDR3 reads CASRDGQARGEKLFF. CDR3 DNA sequence: TGTGCCAGCAGGGACGGACAGGCCCGGGGGGAAAAACTGTTTTTT.

The genes are TRBV5-4 and TRBJ2-1; the D gene is possibly TRBD2 (7 bases). Germline V gene sequence: CDR1 SGHNT, CDR2 YYREEE (reference sequence). With 0 bases removed from V and 8 bases from J, the gap between germline ends came to 15 bases. This CDR3 has 15 residues. The CDR3 region is CASSLAGASGDEQFF. The CDR3 coding sequence is TGTGCCAGCAGCTTGGCGGGGGCTAGCGGTGATGAGCAGTTCTTC.

The CDR3 loop is CASSLYTGGASETQYF. CDR3 sequence (DNA): TGTGCCAGCAGCCTGTACACAGGGGGCGCGTCAGAGACCCAGTACTTC. The chain couples TRBV3-1 (or the pseudogene TRBV3-2) to TRBJ2-5, with 9 nucleotides matching TRBD1. The length of the CDR3 is 16 residues. CDR1 is LGHDT and CDR2 is YNNKEL in the germline V gene (reference sequence). The V gene end was trimmed by 4 bases and the J gene end by 4 bases; junction bases not matched to a gene: 10.

The chain links TRBV18 to TRBJ2-3; 9 bases agree with TRBD2. CDR3 length: 16 residues. Trimming took 2 bases from V and 2 from J; bases not matched to a gene: 5. The germline V gene has CDR1 KGHSH and CDR2 LQKENI. The CDR3 coding sequence is TGTGCCAGCTCACCAAACGCGGGAGGGCCCACAGATACGCAGTATTTT. Protein product: CASSPNAGGPTDTQYF.

CDR3 region: CATDGSYSNQPQHF. The CDR3 nucleotides read TGCGCCACGGACGGGAGCTATAGCAATCAGCCCCAGCATTTT. The chain uses TRBV10-2 and TRBJ1-5; the D is unclear. The CDR3 runs to 14 residues. Germline-derived CDR1 and CDR2 are WSHSY and SAAADI. Trimming removed 10 bases at V and 0 bases at J, with 13 bases between.

The chain couples TRBV5-4 to TRBJ1-4; TRBD1 agrees at 7 bases. The CDR3 is 16 residues long. Germline CDR1 is SGHNT and CDR2 is YYREEE (reference sequence). J gave up 4 bases and V 0 bases, and 6 bases lay outside the gene matches. CDR3 DNA: TGTGCCAGCAGCTTGGGCCAGGGACAGATTAATGAAAAACTGTTTTTT. Translating it yields CASSLGQGQINEKLFF.

CDR3 sequence (DNA): TGTGCCAGCAGCCTGGAATACGGGGGTTTATTAAATTCACCCCTCCACTTT. It is translated as CASSLEYGGLLNSPLHF. V usage is TRBV5-5 and J usage is TRBJ1-6, with D maybe TRBD1 (5 bases). Germline V lookup: CDR1 SGHKS, CDR2 YYEKEE (reference sequence). The V end was cut by 4 bases, the J end by 7 bases, with 21 bases between. The CDR3 spans 17 residues.

This clone was seen only once. This chain uses TRBV7-8 with TRBJ2-7, with 7 bases aligning to TRBD2. Per the germline V gene, CDR1 is SGHVS and CDR2 is FQNEAQ. Unmatched junction bases numbered 9, after V lost 5 bases and J lost 2 bases. The CDR3 loop spans 15 amino acids. CDR3 sequence reads: CASSPRGAGPYEQYF. CDR3 sequence (DNA): TGTGCCAGCAGCCCCCGGGGAGCGGGGCCCTACGAGCAGTACTTC.

The chain is built from TRBV7-2 and TRBJ2-3, with 7 nucleotides matching TRBD1. The CDR3 runs to 14 residues. The trim removed 6 bases at V and 8 bases at J, leaving 11 bases unmatched. Germline V gene sequence: CDR1 SGHTA, CDR2 FQGNSA. The DNA of the CDR3 is TGTGCCAGCAGAGGGCAGTTAGAGGGGGCTACGCAGTATTTT. Amino acid sequence: CASRGQLEGATQYF.

The chain couples TRBV30 to TRBJ1-5; D ambiguous. Trimming removed 0 bases at V and 1 base at J, with 4 bases between. From germline, CDR1 is GTSNPN and CDR2 SVGIG (reference sequence). CDR3 size: 13 residues. The CDR3 protein is CAWSVLSNQPQHF. CDR3 sequence (DNA): TGTGCCTGGAGTGTACTCAGCAATCAGCCCCAGCATTTT.

The chain couples TRBV28 to TRBJ2-1; D unresolved. The CDR3 runs to 14 residues. The germline CDR1 and CDR2 sequences are MDHEN and SYDVKM. The V gene lost 6 bases and the J gene lost 5 bases, with 14 bases spanning the gap. CDR3 loop: CASSPVSEHNEQFF. The CDR3 coding sequence is TGTGCCAGCAGCCCGGTCTCCGAGCACAATGAGCAGTTCTTC.

The V gene is TRBV28, the J gene TRBJ1-1; 7 nucleotides match TRBD1. The V gene end was trimmed by 4 bases and the J gene end by 0 bases; junction bases not matched to a gene: 2. Germline V CDR1 and CDR2: MDHEN, SYDVKM. CDR3 length: 14 residues. DNA of the CDR3: TGTGCCAGCAGTTCGACAGGGATGAACACTGAAGCTTTCTTT. Residues: CASSSTGMNTEAFF.

The rearrangement uses TRBV30 and TRBJ1-5; the D gene is possibly TRBD1 (6 bases). Germline CDR1 and CDR2: GTSNPN and SVGIG (reference sequence). V was clipped by 2 bases and J by 6 bases, with 14 bases between them. This CDR3 is built from 14 residues. The CDR3: CAWSITGIGQPQHF. CDR3 DNA sequence: TGTGCCTGGAGTATTACAGGGATAGGTCAGCCCCAGCATTTT.

V and J are TRBV7-2 and TRBJ1-2, with 11 bases aligning to TRBD1. J gave up 3 bases and V 7 bases, and 16 bases lay outside the gene matches. This CDR3 has 18 amino acids. Germline assignment: CDR1 SGHTA and CDR2 FQGNSA. The CDR3 reads CASILLGGQGAVYYGYTF. CDR3 sequence (DNA): TGTGCCAGCATTCTCCTAGGCGGACAGGGGGCAGTTTACTATGGCTACACCTTC.

The rearrangement joins TRBV7-2 to TRBJ2-7, with TRBD2 matching 8 bases. This CDR3 has 15 residues. With V trimmed by 1 base and J by 1 base, 3 bases remained unmatched. Germline V lookup: CDR1 SGHTA, CDR2 FQGNSA. The DNA for the CDR3 is TGTGCCAGCAGCTTAGTTGCGGGAGGTTCCTACGAGCAGTACTTC. Translation gives CASSLVAGGSYEQYF.

This chain uses TRBV28 with TRBJ2-7; D possibly corresponds to TRBD1 (6 bases). V lost 5 bases and J lost 7, with 18 bases in between. CDR3 length equals 14 residues. The germline V gene has CDR1 MDHEN and CDR2 SYDVKM. The CDR3 sequence: CASSARVGAREQYF. The CDR3 nucleotides read TGTGCCAGCAGTGCCCGGGTGGGGGCGAGAGAGCAGTACTTC.

The rearrangement joins TRBV7-9 to TRBJ1-1; D remains unclear. V was pared by 6 bases and J by 0 bases, with 5 bases between. Germline CDR1 SEHNR, CDR2 FQNEAQ (reference sequence). The CDR3 totals 12 residues. The CDR3 here is CASSFMNTEAFF. The CDR3 region has the DNA TGTGCCAGCAGTTTTATGAACACTGAAGCTTTCTTT.

The V gene is TRBV19, the J gene TRBJ1-2; D is ambiguous. The CDR3 runs to 14 residues. The germline gives CDR1 LNHDA, CDR2 SQIVND (reference sequence). V dropped 8 bases and J dropped 6 bases, with 19 bases sitting between them. For the CDR3, the DNA is TGTGCCAGTCTGCCGGCGGGTACCGGTCATGGCTACACCTTC. Its translation is CASLPAGTGHGYTF.

This chain links TRBV4-3 with TRBJ1-1, with a weak D call TRBD1 (5 bases). In germline, CDR1 is LGHNA, CDR2 YSLEER. The V gene lost 1 base and the J gene lost 5 bases, with 11 bases spanning the gap. CDR3 length: 14 amino acids. CDR3 sequence reads: CASSQVAQGTEAFF. DNA of the CDR3: TGCGCCAGCAGCCAAGTCGCCCAGGGAACTGAAGCTTTCTTT.

This chain joins TRBV7-2 and TRBJ2-2; D unresolved. Germline values: CDR1 SGHTA, CDR2 FQGNSA. The V end was cut by 5 bases, the J end by 3 bases, with 10 bases between. CDR3 length: 14 amino acids. The CDR3 here is CASSPGAHTGELFF. DNA of the CDR3: TGTGCCAGCAGCCCGGGTGCCCACACCGGGGAGCTGTTTTTT.

This clone was detected only once. The chain couples TRBV7-2 to TRBJ1-2; a weak D match, TRBD1 (6 bases). In germline, CDR1 is SGHTA, CDR2 FQGNSA. V was pared by 3 bases and J by 4 bases, with 15 bases between. The CDR3 has 15 residues. The CDR3 nucleotides read TGTGCCAGCAGCTTTGATGGGGGCGCAGCCTATGGCTACACCTTC. Its translation: CASSFDGGAAYGYTF.

V is TRBV7-3 and J is TRBJ1-1, with 9 nucleotides matching TRBD1. V was pared by 2 bases and J by 2 bases, with 3 bases of the junction left unmatched. Germline CDR1 SGHTA, CDR2 FQGTGA. The CDR3 runs to 15 residues. In nucleotides, the CDR3 is TGTGCCAGCAGCTTAGGAACAGGGGGCAACACTGAAGCTTTCTTT. It is translated as CASSLGTGGNTEAFF.

CDR3 DNA sequence: TGTGCCAGCAGCCTGAACACCTATGGCTACACCTTC. This encodes CASSLNTYGYTF. J is TRBJ1-2 and V is TRBV7-2; unclear D gene. Germline CDR1 is SGHTA and CDR2 is FQGNSA. This CDR3 has 12 amino acids. The ends were cut back, 5 bases at V and 4 bases at J, with 8 bases in the middle.

The genes are TRBV28 and TRBJ2-3, with 7 bases matching TRBD2. Germline CDR1 is MDHEN and CDR2 is SYDVKM. The CDR3 length is 13 residues. V dropped 6 bases and J dropped 1; count of bases not matched to a gene: 1. CDR3 coding DNA: TGTGCCAGCAGGGGAGGGGGCACAGATACGCAGTATTTT. This sequence encodes CASRGGGTDTQYF.

The chain has TRBV19 and TRBJ2-1; tentative D call: TRBD2 (5 bases). The V end was cut by 2 bases, the J end by 8 bases, with 19 bases between. Germline CDR1 and CDR2: LNHDA and SQIVND (reference sequence). The CDR3 extends over 16 amino acids. The CDR3 DNA sequence: TGTGCCAGTAGTATATGGAGGCGGAGTCCCGGGGATGAGCAGTTCTTC. As protein: CASSIWRRSPGDEQFF. Based on the CDR3 plus reference TRBV19 and TRBJ2-1, the full variable domain is DGGITQSPKYLFRKEGQNVTLSCEQNLNHDAMYWYRQDPGQGLRLIYYSQIVNDFQKGDIAEGYSVSREKKESFPLTVTSAQKNPTAFYLCASSIWRRSPGDEQFFGPGTRLTVL.